These 7 T cell receptor beta chains share one sample of origin, sequenced in a study of shared clonotypes between healthy human individuals (TCRdb year 2020). Library preparation was by the immunoSEQ multiplex PCR assay. Here the immuneACCESS table is served through TCRdb, limited to in-frame sequences with V and J called. Missing clones are a known gap in these copies; in checked studies unresolved V genes cover under half, and the rest lacks a known reason. In this sample the table shows about 2.4 million clones, approximately 94% of which occur a single time. The ten biggest clones cover more than 0.12% of the sample. The specimen was naive CD4+ T cells sorted from blood. Explained via the paper, the cell subset or site label denotes: CD45RA+ positively selected. The receptors come from a man aged 18 to 30 in good health.

The sample holds one count of this clone. The CDR3 coding sequence is TGCGCCAGCAGTGAGTCAACTAGCGGGGGGCCAGATACGCAGTATTTT. This codes for CASSESTSGGPDTQYF. The chain carries TRBV10-1 and TRBJ2-3; 12 positions agree with TRBD2. The J segment lost 4 bases and the V segment lost 0 bases, leaving 2 bases of the junction unmatched. The V gene's germline CDR1 is WNHNN and CDR2 SYGVQD (reference sequence). CDR3 length equals 16 residues.

This clone was seen only a few times. The gene calls are TRBV11-2 and TRBJ1-5, with D perhaps TRBD1 (6 bases). CDR1 is SGHAT and CDR2 is FQNNGV in the germline V gene. The CDR3 consists of 15 residues. The V and J ends lost 4 bases and 6 bases respectively, with 16 bases between them. This CDR3 is CASSSDGTGTQPQHF. DNA for the CDR3: TGTGCCAGCAGCTCGGACGGAACAGGGACTCAGCCCCAGCATTTT.

The chain joins TRBV28 to TRBJ2-2; the D is unclear. Germline V gene data show CDR1 as MDHEN and CDR2 as SYDVKM. The V and J ends lost 6 bases and 3 bases respectively, with 17 bases between them. This CDR3 has 16 residues. DNA of the CDR3: TGTGCCAGCAGCCCTCTAGAGGCAGGCTACACCGGGGAGCTGTTTTTT. It translates to CASSPLEAGYTGELFF.

CDR3 protein: CASSLFFESLRTYEQYF. The CDR3 nucleotides read TGTGCCAGCAGCTTATTTTTCGAGTCCCTAAGGACCTACGAGCAGTACTTC. The chain employs TRBV7-4 and TRBJ2-7; the D is unclear. Germline CDR1 and CDR2: SGHVT and SQSDAQ. V was trimmed by 2 bases and J by 2 bases, leaving 19 bases between them. This CDR3 region has 17 residues. The full variable domain, in which reference TRBV7-4 and TRBJ2-7 provide the parts outside the CDR3, is GAGVSQSPRYKVAKRGRDVALRCDSISGHVTLYWYRQTLGQGSEVLTYSQSDAQRDKSGRPSGRFSAERPERSVSTLKIQRTEQGDSAVYLCASSLFFESLRTYEQYFGPGTRLTVT.

The CDR3 spells CASSEPPTDEQYF. As DNA, the CDR3 is TGTGCCAGCAGTGAACCCCCCACTGACGAGCAGTACTTC. This chain joins TRBV2 and TRBJ2-7; D is unresolved. CDR1 is SNHLY, CDR2 FYNNEI, per germline. Trimming cost V 2 bases and J 5 bases, with 10 bases left between them. The CDR3 extends over 13 amino acids. The full variable domain, its missing parts supplied by reference TRBV2 and TRBJ2-7, is EPEVTQTPSHQVTQMGQEVILRCVPISNHLYFYWYRQILGQKVEFLVSFYNNEISEKSEIFDDQFSVERPDGSNFTLKIRSTKLEDSAMYFCASSEPPTDEQYFGPGTRLTVT.

CDR3: CASTEEGTARETQYF. The CDR3 coding sequence is TGTGCCAGCACCGAAGAGGGTACGGCTCGGGAGACCCAGTACTTC. V usage is TRBV2 and J usage is TRBJ2-5; D perhaps matches TRBD2 (5 bases). This CDR3 has 15 residues. Germline CDR1 is SNHLY and CDR2 is FYNNEI. The V gene lost 7 bases and the J gene lost 5 bases, with 20 bases spanning the gap.

The gene calls are TRBV28 and TRBJ2-7, with D perhaps TRBD2 (7 bases). This CDR3 spans 15 amino acids. Germline V gene data show CDR1 as MDHEN and CDR2 as SYDVKM. Trimming shortened V by 5 bases and J by 7 bases, and 21 bases separated the two germline ends. Here the CDR3 reads CASSPPGGAEGEQYF. In DNA form, the CDR3 reads TGTGCCAGCAGTCCACCTGGGGGGGCTGAGGGGGAGCAGTACTTC.